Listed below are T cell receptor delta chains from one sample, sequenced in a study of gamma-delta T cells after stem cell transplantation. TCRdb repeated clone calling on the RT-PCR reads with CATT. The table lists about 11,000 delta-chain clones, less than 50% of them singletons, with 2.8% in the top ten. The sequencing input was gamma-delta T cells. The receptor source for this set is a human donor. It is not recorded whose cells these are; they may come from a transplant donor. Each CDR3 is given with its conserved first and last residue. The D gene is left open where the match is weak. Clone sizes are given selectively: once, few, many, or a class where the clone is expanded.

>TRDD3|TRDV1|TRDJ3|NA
TGTGCTCTTGGGGAACGGCGTCACTGGGGGATAAGGAGGGACACCCGACAGATGTTTTTC
CALGERRHWGIRRDTRQMFF
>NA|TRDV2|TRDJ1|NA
TGTGCCTGTGAGGCCCCGGAGGGCCCTTACTGGGTGATACGCTCCCCGAGCACCGATAAACTCATCTTT
CACEAPEGPYWVIRSPSTDKLIF
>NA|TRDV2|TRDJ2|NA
TGTGCCTGTGGATTAGCCCAACTCTTCTTT
CACGLAQLFF
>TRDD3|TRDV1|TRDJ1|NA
TGTGCTCTTGGGGAACGAACCTACTCAGTACTGGGGGATATGGAACTCATCTTT
CALGERTYSVLGDMELIF
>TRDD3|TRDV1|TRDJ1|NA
TGTGCTCTTGGGGAACTAAGGTGGTCCTACTTGGGGGATACGAGTACCGATAAACTCATCTTT
CALGELRWSYLGDTSTDKLIF
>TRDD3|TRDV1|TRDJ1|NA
TGTGCTCTTGGAAGGTGGTACTGGGGGATCCGGGCCGATAAACTCATCTTT
CALGRWYWGIRADKLIF
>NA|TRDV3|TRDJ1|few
TGTGCCCTCTCGACGTATACTTTTCTGGGGTGCATAAAACTCATCTTT
CALSTYTFLGCIKLIF
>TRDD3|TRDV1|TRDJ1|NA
TGTGCTATTGGGACCCCGGTGTGCGAATATTACTGGGGCAATAGCCGCGGGACAGCGTACACCGATAAACTCATCTTT
CAIGTPVCEYYWGNSRGTAYTDKLIF
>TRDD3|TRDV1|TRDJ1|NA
TGTGCTCTTGGGATCGAACGGGCGGGGGATACGCCGTACCCAAAACTCATCTTT
CALGIERAGDTPYPKLIF
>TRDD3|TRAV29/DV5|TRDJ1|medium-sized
TGTGCAGCAAGCGCCTCCTCGCCCTTACTGGGGGATTACACCGATAAACTCATCTTT
CAASASSPLLGDYTDKLIF
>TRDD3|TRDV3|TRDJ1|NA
TGTGCGGACTTCCGACCGACTGTACTGGGGGATACGCCCTGGTACACCGATAAACTCATCTTT
CADFRPTVLGDTPWYTDKLIF
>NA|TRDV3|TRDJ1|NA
TGTGCCTGTAGACGAGGGGACCCACTCACCGATAAGCTCATCTTT
CACRRGDPLTDKLIF
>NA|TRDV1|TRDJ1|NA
TGTGCTCTTGGGGTGCCCCAGGCCTTCCTACTAGGGGATACTCTTTTCAACACCGATAAACTCATCTTT
CALGVPQAFLLGDTLFNTDKLIF
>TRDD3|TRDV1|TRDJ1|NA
TGTGCTCTTGGGGATACTCCGGGGGATACCGATAAACTCATCTTT
CALGDTPGDTDKLIF
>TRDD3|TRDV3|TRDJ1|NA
TGTGCCTTTGGCGGGAAAACGTCCTACTGGGGGACCGATAAACTCATCTTT
CAFGGKTSYWGTDKLIF
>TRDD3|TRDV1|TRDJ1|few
TGTGCTCTTGGGGAACCTGGGGGACCCGTCACCGATAAACTCATCTTT
CALGEPGGPVTDKLIF
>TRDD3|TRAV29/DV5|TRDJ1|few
TGTGCAGCGAGCCGTCTTACTGGGGACCTTACCGATAAACTCATCTTT
CAASRLTGDLTDKLIF
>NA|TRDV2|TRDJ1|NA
TGTGCCTGTGACATCATGGGGATCCCCCACTTTCCCCCAAACACCGATAAACTCATCTTT
CACDIMGIPHFPPNTDKLIF
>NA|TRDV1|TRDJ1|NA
TGTGCTCTTGGGGAACTAGGGTCCCAATGTGGGATTCGTAAACCCACCGATAAACTCATCTTT
CALGELGSQCGIRKPTDKLIF
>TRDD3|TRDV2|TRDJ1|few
TGTGCCTGTGACACCCCGGCGGAACTGGGGGACAGCGATAAACTCATCTTT
CACDTPAELGDSDKLIF
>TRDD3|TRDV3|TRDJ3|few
TGTGCCTTTGGAACTACTGGGGGCCCGAGCTCCTGGGACACCCGACAGATGTTTTTC
CAFGTTGGPSSWDTRQMFF
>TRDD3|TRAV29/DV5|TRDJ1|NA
TGTGCAGCAATGGAGCGTGTCTCTGTACTGGGGGATACGTATTACACCGATAAACTCATCTTT
CAAMERVSVLGDTYYTDKLIF
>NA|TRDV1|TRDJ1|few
TGTGCTCTTGGGCCCCCACTGGGACCCTATAAACTCATCTTT
CALGPPLGPYKLIF
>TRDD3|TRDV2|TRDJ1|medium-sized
TGTGCCTGTGACACCCGCTGGGGGATACAGAGGGGCACCGATAAACTCATCTTT
CACDTRWGIQRGTDKLIF
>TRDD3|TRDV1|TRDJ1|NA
TGTGCTCTTGGGCCCCTTTCATACTGGGGGATAAAAGGTACCGATAAACTCATCTTT
CALGPLSYWGIKGTDKLIF
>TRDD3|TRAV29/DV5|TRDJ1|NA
TGTGCCGCAATTCCCTCCGGGGGATACACCGATAAACTCATCTTT
CAAIPSGGYTDKLIF
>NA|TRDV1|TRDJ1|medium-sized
TGTGCTCTTAAGGAGTACACCGATAAACTCATCTTT
CALKEYTDKLIF
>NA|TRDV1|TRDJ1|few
TGTGCTCTTGGGGAAGGGTACGGAGGTGGGGACTCTTATAAACTCATCTTT
CALGEGYGGGDSYKLIF
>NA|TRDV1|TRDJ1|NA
TGTGCTCTTGGGTCGTGGCCTTCCTTTCTTACTGGGGCCGTCGGTGACACCGATAAACTCATCTTT
CALGSWPSFLTGAVGDTDKLIF
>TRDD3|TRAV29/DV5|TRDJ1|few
TGTGCAGCAACAGTCCTACCGCGTCCTTACTGGGGGATACCAGGGTACACCGATAAACTCATCTTT
CAATVLPRPYWGIPGYTDKLIF
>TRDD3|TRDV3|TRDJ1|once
TGTGCCTGCGGATGGTACTGGGGGATAAGCGATAAACTCATCTTT
CACGWYWGISDKLIF